Each of the 17 T cell receptor beta chains below was sequenced from the same sample in a study of T-cell reconstitution after alpha-beta-depleted transplantation in children. Preparation of the TCRbeta library was carried out with unique molecular identifiers. MiXCR was run by TCRdb on the PCR reads, yielding one entry per CDR3 protein. The table has about 490,000 distinct CDR3 sequences, roughly a tenth seen once. Sequenced material: PBMCs, taken before TCRalphabeta/CD19-depleted stem cell transplant. Receptors were obtained from a child aged 2 to 9 with inherited bone marrow failure, due to receive a stem cell transplant.

This clonotype was found many times. The CDR3, as DNA: TGCGCCAGCAGCCAAGATGGTGGCCCCGAGCAGTTCTTC. It specifies CASSQDGGPEQFF. V usage is TRBV4-1 and J usage is TRBJ2-1; D is uncertain. V gave up 0 bases and J gave up 10 bases, with 10 bases separating them. The CDR3 length is 13 residues. Per germline, CDR1 MGHRA and CDR2 YSYEKL.

There are a few counts of this clonotype. This chain connects TRBV24-1 to TRBJ2-1; D perhaps matches TRBD2 (5 bases). The CDR3 contains 16 residues. V lost 7 bases and J lost 0, with 15 bases in between. Per the germline V gene, CDR1 is KGHDR and CDR2 is SFDVKD. The CDR3 sequence: CATSELSGPSYNEQFF. In DNA form, the CDR3 reads TGTGCCACCAGCGAACTGAGCGGTCCCTCCTACAATGAGCAGTTCTTC.

The sample holds many counts of this clonotype. The chain couples TRBV4-3 to TRBJ2-7; 10 bases align to TRBD2. This CDR3 contains 16 residues. The germline CDR1 and CDR2 sequences are LGHNA and YSLEER. Trimming at V came to 3 bases and at J to 0 bases, leaving 5 bases not matched to a gene. In DNA, the CDR3 is TGCGCCAGCAGCCAGGGACTAGCGTGGAGCTCCTACGAGCAGTACTTC. Residues: CASSQGLAWSSYEQYF.

This clonotype was seen repeatedly, ten times or more. The V gene is TRBV7-2, the J gene TRBJ2-7; D not resolved. The CDR3 has 14 amino acids. Per germline, CDR1 SGHTA and CDR2 FQGNSA. Trimming cost V 4 bases and J 4 bases, with 14 bases left between them. Written as DNA, the CDR3 is TGTGCCAGCAGCTCCCGCCCTCAAGTATACGAGCAGTACTTC. This gives the protein CASSSRPQVYEQYF. Full variable domain (outside the CDR3, taken from reference TRBV7-2 and TRBJ2-7): GAGVSQSPSNKVTEKGKDVELRCDPISGHTALYWYRQSLGQGLEFLIYFQGNSAPDKSGLPSDRFSAERTGGSVSTLTIQRTQQEDSAVYLCASSSRPQVYEQYFGPGTRLTVT.

Many counts were recorded for this clonotype. DNA for the CDR3: TGTGCCAGCAGTTCCGGACAGATGAATTCACCCCTCCACTTT. It encodes CASSSGQMNSPLHF. This rearrangement joins TRBV28 to TRBJ1-6; a weak D match, TRBD1 (6 bases). CDR1 MDHEN and CDR2 SYDVKM come from the germline V gene. This CDR3 is 14 amino acids long. V was clipped by 4 bases and J by 7 bases, with 11 bases between them. The whole variable domain, remainder taken from reference TRBV28 and TRBJ1-6, is DVKVTQSSRYLVKRTGEKVFLECVQDMDHENMFWYRQDPGLGLRLIYFSYDVKMKEKGDIPEGYSVSREKKERFSLILESASTNQTSMYLCASSSGQMNSPLHFGNGTRLTVT.

This chain links TRBV12-3 or TRBV12-4 with TRBJ2-7, with D hard to call. The CDR3 contains 14 residues. V shed 6 bases and J shed 5 bases, with 17 bases lying between them. The CDR3 DNA reads as TGTGCCAGCAGCCTATCCCCTAATACCGACGAGCAGTACTTC. Protein: CASSLSPNTDEQYF.

About this clonotype: A much larger clone differs from this one at a single base, so this may be a read error. The V call is TRBV11-2, the J call TRBJ2-1; D unresolved. In germline, CDR1 is SGHAT, CDR2 FQNNGV. The CDR3 has 16 amino acids. CDR3 residues: CASSLVPQSSYNERFF. Here the CDR3 DNA reads TGTGCCAGCAGCTTAGTCCCGCAAAGCTCCTACAATGAGCGGTTCTTC.

The chain carries TRBV4-2 and TRBJ2-6; D could derive from TRBD1 or TRBD2 (6 bases each). In germline, CDR1 is LGHNA, CDR2 YNFKEQ. CDR3 length equals 16 residues. Trimming pared 0 bases from V and 4 bases from J, leaving 10 bases between. This CDR3 is CASSQEGGSGANVLTF. The CDR3 DNA sequence: TGTGCCAGCAGCCAAGAGGGGGGCTCGGGGGCCAACGTCCTGACTTTC.

Ten or more counts support this clonotype. The chain couples TRBV28 to TRBJ2-7, with 9 bases that match TRBD1. Germline assignment: CDR1 MDHEN and CDR2 SYDVKM. The trim removed 2 bases at V and 5 bases at J, leaving 7 bases unmatched. This CDR3 is built from 15 residues. CDR3 amino acids: CASSLGTGYVHEQYF. CDR3 coding DNA: TGTGCCAGCAGTTTAGGGACAGGGTATGTCCACGAGCAGTACTTC. Full variable domain (missing parts from reference TRBV28 and TRBJ2-7): DVKVTQSSRYLVKRTGEKVFLECVQDMDHENMFWYRQDPGLGLRLIYFSYDVKMKEKGDIPEGYSVSREKKERFSLILESASTNQTSMYLCASSLGTGYVHEQYFGPGTRLTVT.

This clonotype has a count of ten or more. This sequence joins TRBV29-1 and TRBJ1-2, with D maybe TRBD1 (5 bases). With 1 base removed from V and 6 bases from J, the gap between germline ends came to 9 bases. The CDR3 extends over 12 amino acids. In germline, CDR1 is SQVTM, CDR2 ANQGSEA. The CDR3 nucleotides are TGCAGCGTTGAAGGTCTGGGGGATGGCTACACCTTC. Translation: CSVEGLGDGYTF.

Many counts were recorded for this clonotype. V usage is TRBV5-4 and J usage is TRBJ2-5, with 9 bases fitting TRBD1. The CDR3 runs 16 residues. CDR1 SGHNT and CDR2 YYREEE come from the germline V gene (reference sequence). V was pared by 0 bases and J by 3 bases, with 6 bases of the junction left unmatched. The CDR3 sequence is CASSLASGTGKETQYF. CDR3 coding DNA: TGTGCCAGCAGCTTGGCATCCGGGACAGGGAAAGAGACCCAGTACTTC.

This clonotype was found many times. CDR3 protein: CASSPPGIEDEQFF. CDR3 nucleotide sequence: TGTGCCAGCAGTCCCCCCGGCATAGAGGATGAGCAGTTCTTC. The chain links TRBV28 to TRBJ2-1; no clear D gene. CDR1 and CDR2 (germline): MDHEN, SYDVKM. The ends were cut back, 5 bases at V and 8 bases at J, with 16 bases in the middle. The CDR3 is 14 residues long.

The table lists this clonotype with many counts. The V call is TRBV28, the J call TRBJ2-7; TRBD2 matches at 11 bases. With 3 bases clipped from V and 1 base from J, the junction kept 5 bases outside the gene matches. Germline CDR1 and CDR2: MDHEN and SYDVKM. The CDR3 loop spans 16 amino acids. Here the CDR3 reads CASSFFGTSGSYEQYF. The DNA of the CDR3 is TGTGCCAGCAGTTTCTTCGGGACTAGCGGATCCTACGAGCAGTACTTC. Using reference TRBV28 and TRBJ2-7 for the parts outside the CDR3, the full variable domain is DVKVTQSSRYLVKRTGEKVFLECVQDMDHENMFWYRQDPGLGLRLIYFSYDVKMKEKGDIPEGYSVSREKKERFSLILESASTNQTSMYLCASSFFGTSGSYEQYFGPGTRLTVT.

This clonotype was recorded at least ten times. The chain has TRBV4-2 and TRBJ2-2; TRBD1 aligns across 7 bases. The germline V gene encodes CDR1 LGHNA and CDR2 YNFKEQ. With V trimmed by 3 bases and J by 5 bases, 6 bases remained unmatched. This CDR3 is 15 amino acids long. CDR3 amino acids: CASSQRQGETGELFF. CDR3 coding DNA: TGTGCCAGCAGCCAGCGACAGGGAGAGACCGGGGAGCTGTTTTTT.

This clonotype occurred many times. The chain combines TRBV6-5 with TRBJ1-2, with no clear D. CDR1 and CDR2 (germline): MNHEY, SVGAGI. Deletions cut 0 bases from V and 3 bases from J, with 5 bases between. The CDR3 sequence is 13 residues long. DNA for the CDR3: TGTGCCAGCAGTTACTCGGGAGACTATGGCTACACCTTC. Protein product: CASSYSGDYGYTF.

This clonotype was recorded many times. The V gene is TRBV7-9, the J gene TRBJ2-1, with D possibly called TRBD1 or TRBD2 (5 bases each). CDR1 is SEHNR and CDR2 is FQNEAQ in the germline V gene (reference sequence). This CDR3 region has 13 residues. With 5 bases removed from V and 10 bases from J, the gap between germline ends came to 15 bases. The CDR3 nucleotides are TGTGCCAGCAGCCCCGGTGGTGGGGACGAGCAGTTCTTC. Translated, it gives CASSPGGGDEQFF.

This clonotype was recorded at least ten times. The chain couples TRBV4-3 to TRBJ2-5; TRBD2 matches at 13 bases. The CDR3 is 17 residues long. From germline, CDR1 is LGHNA and CDR2 YSLEER. The junction had 5 bases not matched to a gene; V was cut back by 0 bases and J by 4 bases. CDR3 residues: CASSQELAGGPGETQYF. The CDR3 region has the DNA TGCGCCAGCAGCCAAGAACTAGCGGGAGGGCCCGGAGAGACCCAGTACTTC.